Shown below are 22 T cell receptor beta chains from a single sample sequenced in a study of cytomegalovirus exposure and HLA in healthy donors. 60 Vbeta and 13 Jbeta primers were used in PCR. This table comes from immunoSEQ multiplex PCR, and its TCRdb copy is limited to in-frame clones, with some not included. The sample gives 150,000 to 170,000 clones, 65% to 80% of which show up once; about 2.8% is in the top ten. The sample comprised PBMCs. These receptors all stem from a man aged 18 to 29 in good health and CMV-seronegative.

The chain carries TRBV4-3 and TRBJ1-2; D is ambiguous. Trimming removed 6 bases at V and 2 bases at J, with 10 bases between. The CDR3 covers 13 residues. The germline V gene has CDR1 LGHNA and CDR2 YSLEER. The CDR3: CASRAPGNYGYTF. For the CDR3, the DNA is TGCGCCAGCAGAGCCCCAGGCAACTATGGCTACACCTTC.

Notes on this clone: Germline is not matched at one junction end, which may reflect a read error. This specimen includes other DNA sequences encoding the same CDR3. The rearrangement joins TRBV6-1 to TRBJ1-5; no reliable D call. Per the germline V gene, CDR1 is MNHNS and CDR2 is SASEGT. CDR3 length: 16 amino acids. CDR3 sequence: CASSAGRGYSNQPQHF. As DNA, the CDR3 is TGCGCCAGCAGTGCTGGCCGGGGATATAGCAATCAGCCCCAGCATTTT.

The chain employs TRBV19 and TRBJ1-2, with TRBD1 as a possible D gene (6 bases). CDR3 length: 14 amino acids. CDR1 LNHDA and CDR2 SQIVND come from the germline V gene (reference sequence). Deletions cut 3 bases from V and 7 bases from J, with 15 bases between. This CDR3 is CASSMQGKGCGYTF. DNA of the CDR3: TGTGCCAGTAGTATGCAGGGGAAGGGCTGTGGCTACACCTTC.

This chain joins TRBV5-1 and TRBJ1-2, with TRBD1 as a possible D gene (5 bases). From germline, CDR1 is SGHRS and CDR2 YFSETQ. V was shortened by 2 bases and J by 4 bases, with 18 bases between the two germline ends. There are 16 residues in the CDR3. CDR3 DNA sequence: TGCGCCAGCAGCTTAAATACCGGCGGGGGAGGCTATGGCTACACCTTC. Amino acids: CASSLNTGGGGYGYTF.

This chain connects TRBV19 to TRBJ2-5; 7 nucleotides match TRBD2. The CDR3 is 15 amino acids. CDR1 and CDR2 (germline): LNHDA, SQIVND (reference sequence). J was trimmed by 4 bases and V by 5 bases; bases with no gene match: 10. CDR3 DNA sequence: TGTGCCAGTAGTCCCGGACTAGGATTAATAGAGACCCAGTACTTC. As protein: CASSPGLGLIETQYF.

This chain joins TRBV29-1 and TRBJ1-1; perhaps TRBD1 as D (6 bases). Deletions cut 5 bases from V and 1 base from J, with 14 bases between. The CDR3 consists of 14 residues. Germline assignment: CDR1 SQVTM and CDR2 ANQGSEA. The CDR3 region is CSVKSGHQNTEAFF. As DNA, the CDR3 is TGCAGCGTTAAGTCGGGACACCAGAACACTGAAGCTTTCTTT.

CDR3 loop: CASSEHGTAKNIQYF. CDR3 DNA: TGTGCCAGCAGTGAACATGGGACAGCTAAAAACATTCAGTACTTC. The chain joins TRBV6-1 to TRBJ2-4, with 7 nucleotides matching TRBD1. The J segment lost 4 bases and the V segment lost 2 bases, leaving 5 bases of the junction unmatched. The germline CDR1 and CDR2 sequences are MNHNS and SASEGT. CDR3 length equals 15 residues.

The V gene is TRBV27, the J gene TRBJ2-1; D is ambiguous. The CDR3 extends over 12 amino acids. From germline, CDR1 is MNHEY and CDR2 SMNVEV (reference sequence). Trimming pared 3 bases from V and 8 bases from J, leaving 8 bases between. In DNA form, the CDR3 reads TGTGCCAGCAGTTTCCTTTTCGATGAGCAGTTCTTC. Translation gives CASSFLFDEQFF.

V is TRBV19 and J is TRBJ1-2; D might be TRBD1 (5 bases). V lost 0 bases, J lost 6 bases, and 17 bases lay in between. The CDR3 is made up of 16 amino acids. The germline CDR1 and CDR2 sequences are LNHDA and SQIVND (reference sequence). The DNA for the CDR3 is TGTGCCAGTAGTATAGATCCGGTCCAGGGTCTAGATGGCTACACCTTC. It yields the protein CASSIDPVQGLDGYTF. Looking up the rest from reference TRBV19 and TRBJ1-2 gives the full variable domain: DGGITQSPKYLFRKEGQNVTLSCEQNLNHDAMYWYRQDPGQGLRLIYYSQIVNDFQKGDIAEGYSVSREKKESFPLTVTSAQKNPTAFYLCASSIDPVQGLDGYTFGSGTRLTVV.

This clone has more than one count but fewer than ten. The V call is TRBV5-6, the J call TRBJ1-3; 7 bases match TRBD1. The CDR3 sequence is 15 residues long. Germline V CDR1 and CDR2: SGHDT, YYEEEE. V trimming: 5 bases; J trimming: 0 bases; junction bases outside the gene matches: 5. This CDR3 reads CASSRDRASGNTIYF. As DNA, the CDR3 is TGTGCCAGCAGTCGAGACAGGGCCTCTGGAAACACCATATATTTT.

This clone has only a few counts. The chain couples TRBV6-1 to TRBJ1-1; tentative D call: TRBD1 (5 bases). Trimming removed 7 bases at V and 1 base at J, with 10 bases between. CDR3 size: 13 residues. Germline V CDR1 and CDR2: MNHNS, SASEGT. DNA of the CDR3: TGTGCCAGCACTCGGGGGGGGAACACTGAAGCTTTCTTT. This sequence encodes CASTRGGNTEAFF.

This chain links TRBV6-5 with TRBJ1-2; tentative D call: TRBD1 (5 bases). CDR3 length: 13 residues. V was pared by 3 bases and J by 8 bases, with 13 bases between. Looked up from germline, CDR1 is MNHEY and CDR2 is SVGAGI. CDR3 bases: TGTGCCAGCAGTTATGCAGGGCTCCAGGGCTACACCTTC. Translation: CASSYAGLQGYTF.

The genes are TRBV19 and TRBJ1-1; D call uncertain. This CDR3 region has 15 residues. Trimming stripped 5 bases from V and 1 base from J, with 14 bases between. Germline V lookup: CDR1 LNHDA, CDR2 SQIVND (reference sequence). This CDR3 is CASSLLSRSNTEAFF. The CDR3 DNA reads TGTGCCAGTAGTCTCCTAAGTAGATCGAACACTGAAGCTTTCTTT.

The chain has TRBV4-3 and TRBJ2-3; 9 bases match TRBD2. J gave up 2 bases and V 5 bases, and 11 bases lay outside the gene matches. Germline CDR1 and CDR2: LGHNA and YSLEER. The CDR3 has 17 residues. For the CDR3, the DNA is TGCGCCAGCAGCGTTGCTAGCGGGGATCTCTTCACAGATACGCAGTATTTT. This codes for CASSVASGDLFTDTQYF.

The chain uses TRBV13 and TRBJ2-7; 8 bases are a match to TRBD1. Looked up from germline, CDR1 is PRHDT and CDR2 is FYEKMQ (reference sequence). The CDR3 spans 14 residues. V shed 3 bases, J shed 5 bases, and the junction held 6 bases outside the gene matches. The CDR3 region is CASSFQGAINEQYV. For the CDR3, the DNA is TGTGCCAGCAGCTTTCAGGGGGCGATCAACGAGCAGTACGTC.

The chain is built from TRBV5-1 and TRBJ1-1, with TRBD1 as a possible D gene (6 bases). This CDR3 has 16 residues. The V gene's germline CDR1 is SGHRS and CDR2 YFSETQ. The ends were cut back, 4 bases at V and 2 bases at J, with 18 bases in the middle. CDR3 residues: CASSPLLRGLNTEAFF. The CDR3 DNA reads as TGCGCCAGCAGCCCTCTCCTCAGGGGCCTCAACACTGAAGCTTTCTTT.

V and J are TRBV7-6 and TRBJ2-5; D remains ambiguous. Trimming pared 5 bases from V and 1 base from J, leaving 11 bases between. From germline, CDR1 is SGHVS and CDR2 FNYEAQ. This CDR3 spans 14 amino acids. CDR3 sequence reads: CASSPRSRQETQYF. Here the CDR3 DNA reads TGTGCCAGCAGCCCCCGAAGCCGCCAAGAGACCCAGTACTTC.

The genes are TRBV28 and TRBJ1-6, with TRBD1 matching 7 bases. CDR3 length: 14 residues. The V segment lost 3 bases and the J segment 10 bases; nucleotides outside the gene matches: 6. The germline V gene has CDR1 MDHEN and CDR2 SYDVKM. The CDR3 DNA reads TGTGCCAGCAGTTTGGCCAGGGGGAACTCACCCCTCCACTTT. Protein product: CASSLARGNSPLHF.

The chain employs TRBV28 and TRBJ1-2; 9 positions agree with TRBD1. This CDR3 comprises 13 residues. Germline V gene sequence: CDR1 MDHEN, CDR2 SYDVKM. J gave up 5 bases and V 4 bases, and 2 bases lay outside the gene matches. The DNA of the CDR3 is TGTGCCAGCAGTTACGGGACAGGGTATGGCTACACCTTC. This gives the protein CASSYGTGYGYTF.

The chain is built from TRBV11-2 and TRBJ2-1; TRBD1 aligns across 8 bases. This CDR3 is built from 16 residues. V dropped 0 bases and J dropped 1; count of bases not matched to a gene: 2. The germline V gene has CDR1 SGHAT and CDR2 FQNNGV. CDR3 nucleotides: TGTGCCAGCAGCTTAGACGGGGACAGGTCCTACAATGAGCAGTTCTTC. Protein: CASSLDGDRSYNEQFF.

This sequence joins TRBV18 and TRBJ1-2; the D gene is possibly TRBD1 (6 bases). CDR1 KGHSH and CDR2 LQKENI come from the germline V gene. V shed 6 bases and J shed 4 bases, with 21 bases lying between them. The CDR3 contains 16 residues. The CDR3 loop reads CASSPPDRSKIYGYTF. The CDR3 DNA follows: TGTGCCAGCTCCCCGCCAGACAGGAGCAAAATCTATGGCTACACCTTC.

This chain joins TRBV7-6 and TRBJ2-5; 9 bases align to TRBD2. J gave up 1 base and V 3 bases, and 3 bases lay outside the gene matches. Germline CDR1 and CDR2: SGHVS and FNYEAQ. The CDR3 is 15 amino acids. In DNA form, the CDR3 reads TGTGCCAGCAGCTTTAGCGGGGGATTCCAAGAGACCCAGTACTTC. Protein sequence: CASSFSGGFQETQYF.